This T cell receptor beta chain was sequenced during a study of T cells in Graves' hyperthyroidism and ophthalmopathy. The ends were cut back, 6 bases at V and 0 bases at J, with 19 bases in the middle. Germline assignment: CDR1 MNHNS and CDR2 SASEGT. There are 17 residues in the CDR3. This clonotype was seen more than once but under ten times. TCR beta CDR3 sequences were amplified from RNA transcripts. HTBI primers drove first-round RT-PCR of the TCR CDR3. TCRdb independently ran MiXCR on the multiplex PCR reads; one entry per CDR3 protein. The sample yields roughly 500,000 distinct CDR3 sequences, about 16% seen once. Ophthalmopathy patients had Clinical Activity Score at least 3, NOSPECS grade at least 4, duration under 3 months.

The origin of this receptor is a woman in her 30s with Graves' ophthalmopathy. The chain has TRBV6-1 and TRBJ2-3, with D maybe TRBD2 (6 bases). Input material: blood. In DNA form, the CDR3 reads TGTGCCAGCAGCGAAACATCCGGGACTGTGAGCACAGATACGCAGTATTTT. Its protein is CASSETSGTVSTDTQYF.